Listed below are T cell receptor beta chains from one sample, sequenced in a study of blood T cell repertoires in COVID-19. Profiling relied on immunoSEQ multiplex PCR, and the TCRdb table lists in-frame clones only, not all of them. The sample yields about 400,000 clones, nearly 90% seen once. The specimen was PBMCs or T cells enriched from blood (not recorded which). The receptors were sampled from a woman between 40 and 50 years old with acute COVID-19. CDR3s include the opening cysteine and the closing phenylalanine or tryptophan. D genes are given only for firm matches. Rows may omit the clone size; those that give it use once, few, many or a size class.

j_call clone_size v_call d_call cdr3_nt cdr3_aa
TRBJ1-6 . TRBV2 TRBD1 TGTGCCAGCAGCATACAGAGACAGGGGGATTCACCCCTCCACTTT CASSIQRQGDSPLHF
TRBJ1-2 . TRBV27 . TGTGCCAGCAGTCAGGGATATGGCTACACCTTC CASSQGYGYTF
TRBJ1-2 . TRBV20-1 . TGCAGTGCCCGGGTGAGGGATGGCTACACCTTC CSARVRDGYTF
TRBJ1-4 . TRBV30 . TGTGCCTGGAGGAAAGAGTTTGCAACTAATGAAAAACTGTTTTTT CAWRKEFATNEKLFF
TRBJ1-2 . TRBV5-1 . TGCGCCAGCTCGGACGGGGGGGGCGTTAGCTATGGCTACACCTTC CASSDGGGVSYGYTF
TRBJ2-1 . TRBV2 . TGTGCCAGCAGTGATCAGGGGGGCCTCTACAATGAGCAGTTCTTC CASSDQGGLYNEQFF
TRBJ1-4 . TRBV7-9 . TGTGCCAGCAGCCGGGTCCTTAATGAAAAACTGTTTTTT CASSRVLNEKLFF
TRBJ1-5 once TRBV5-8 TRBD1 TGTGCCAGCAGCTACAAAGTAGGACAGGGCCCCCAGCCCCAGCATTTT CASSYKVGQGPQPQHF
TRBJ1-1 . TRBV19 . TGTGCCAGTACCAAGGTTTTTCGCAGGGGATCCACTGAAGCTTTCTTT CASTKVFRRGSTEAFF
TRBJ2-1 . TRBV7-9 . TGTGCCAGCAGCTTAGAAACCGGCAATGAGCAGTTCTTC CASSLETGNEQFF
TRBJ1-2 . TRBV3-1/TRBV3-2 . TGTGCCAGCAGCCAAGATCGATGGGGGGTCTATGGCTACACCTTC CASSQDRWGVYGYTF
TRBJ2-1 . TRBV4-1 . TGCGCCAGCAGCCAAAACACGGGGACTGATGATGAGCAGTTCTTC CASSQNTGTDDEQFF
TRBJ1-2 . TRBV7-8 . TGTGCCAGCAGCTTAGGCCAACAGTTGGAAGGCTATGGCTACACCTTC CASSLGQQLEGYGYTF
TRBJ1-1 . TRBV11-2 . TGTGCCAGCAGCTTATCAGGTGAAGCTTTCTTT CASSLSGEAFF
TRBJ1-1 . TRBV27 . TGTGCCAGCAGTTTGGAGGGGTCTGAAGTCGCTGAAGCTTTCTTT CASSLEGSEVAEAFF
TRBJ1-2 . TRBV5-4 TRBD1 TGTGCCAGCAGCTTGTGGCAGGGGGCATCCTATGGCTACACCTTC CASSLWQGASYGYTF
TRBJ2-2 . TRBV29-1 . TGCAGCGCCCAGACAGGGGAGGGCGGGGAGCTGTTTTTT CSAQTGEGGELFF
TRBJ1-1 . TRBV29-1 TRBD1 TGCAGCTCCTCGATCGGACAGGGGGCTGGTGAAGCTTTCTTT CSSSIGQGAGEAFF
TRBJ2-6 few TRBV9 TRBD1 TGTGCCAGCAGCAAAGGACAGGGCTTGCTCGGGGCCAACGTCCTGACTTTC CASSKGQGLLGANVLTF
TRBJ1-5 . TRBV15 . TGTGCCACCCGGAACAGAGACAATCAGCCCCAGCATTTT CATRNRDNQPQHF
TRBJ1-4 . TRBV7-9 . TGTGCCAGCAGCCTACAGGGAACTAATGAAAAACTGTTTTTT CASSLQGTNEKLFF
TRBJ2-7 few TRBV5-1 TRBD1 TGCGCCAGCAGCACCACAGGGGACTCCTACGAGCAGTACTTC CASSTTGDSYEQYF
TRBJ2-1 . TRBV24-1 TRBD1 TGTGCCACGGGGACAGGTTTTTTTAATGAGCAGTTCTTC CATGTGFFNEQFF
TRBJ1-2 . TRBV3-1/TRBV3-2 TRBD1 TGTGCCAGCAGCCAAAGTAGACAGGGGAGGGGTGGCTACACCTTC CASSQSRQGRGGYTF
TRBJ1-5 . TRBV15 . TGTGCCACCAGCAGGTCGACAAACCATCAGCCCCAGCATTTT CATSRSTNHQPQHF